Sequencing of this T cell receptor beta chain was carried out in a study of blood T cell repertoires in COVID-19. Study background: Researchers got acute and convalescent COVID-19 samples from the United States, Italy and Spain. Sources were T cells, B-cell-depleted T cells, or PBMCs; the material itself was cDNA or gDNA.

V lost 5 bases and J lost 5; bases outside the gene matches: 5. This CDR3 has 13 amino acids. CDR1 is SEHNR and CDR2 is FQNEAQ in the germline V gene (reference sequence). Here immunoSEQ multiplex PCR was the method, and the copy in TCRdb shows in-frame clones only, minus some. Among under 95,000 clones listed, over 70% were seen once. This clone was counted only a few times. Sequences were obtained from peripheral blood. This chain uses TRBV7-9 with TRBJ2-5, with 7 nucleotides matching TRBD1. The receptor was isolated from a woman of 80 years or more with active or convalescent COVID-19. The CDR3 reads CASSTGQRETQYF. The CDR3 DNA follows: TGTGCCAGCAGCACGGGACAGCGGGAGACCCAGTACTTC.